This T cell receptor beta chain emerged from a study of blood T cell repertoires in COVID-19 (dated by TCRdb to about 2020). Regarding the research as a whole: The collaborator samples originated in the United States, Italy and Spain and spanned the acute and convalescent phases of COVID-19. The prospective study material was composed of cDNA or gDNA derived from T cells, B-cell-depleted T cells, or PBMCs. The dataset comprised deeply sampled blood TCRbeta repertoires from subjects exposed to, actively infected with, or recovered from COVID-19. The repertoires were released in a freely available public database intended as a resource for research on the immune response to SARS-CoV-2. Samples came from the ongoing ImmuneRACE study (first 160 participants) plus 1,254 subjects from 6 global collaborators. A de-identified subject ID, COVID-19 status, age in years and sex were almost always included in the sample metadata. Where available, HLA class I and class II types were obtained from metadata supplied by the sample provider rather than from assay-based typing.

Summary of the overall study and its limitations: The amount of clinical and demographic metadata varied by source and participant and was provided uncurated.

Whole blood was collected in K2EDTA tubes by collaborating institutions according to the institutions' own protocols. Collaborator samples were shipped for TCRbeta analysis as frozen whole blood, isolated PBMCs, or DNA extracted from either sample type. TCRbeta CDR3 regions were amplified from genomic DNA by means of the immunoSEQ Assay, a bias-controlled multiplex PCR. The study's processing was this. Within the assay, amplification of reference gene primers was used to estimate how many nucleated cells each sample contained. To quantify the absolute abundance of each unique TCRbeta CDR3 rearrangement, sequence reads were collapsed and filtered. Productive Simpson clonality was computed per sample as the square root of Simpson's diversity index over productive rearrangements. This immuneACCESS table, as held by TCRdb, lists in-frame sequences with V and J called but not all clones. Of the missing ones, under half trace to an unresolved V gene in checked studies; the others have no known cause. The V and J calls and clone size were taken over from that table, and D and trimming were inferred from the DNA. The sample records about 130,000 clones, 60% to 85% of which are singletons. The top ten constitute roughly a fifth of the sample.

The CDR3 numbers 15 residues from cysteine through phenylalanine. Solely the CDR3 DNA is kept, with 45 bases framed from the first base. Here V drops 6 bases and J drops 1 base, and the junction holds 4 bases not matched to any gene. CDR1 and CDR2 are read off the germline V gene as KGHSH and LQKENI. This clone was observed a single time. The antigen it binds to is not known. Base-call qualities are not available, and no considerably larger clone is one nucleotide away. The receptor's source is a man older than 75 with acute or convalescent COVID-19. The chain is assembled from TRBV18 and TRBJ2-2, with 8 bases in between that match TRBD1. The sequencing sample was made of peripheral blood. The DNA sequence is as follows: TGTGCCAGCTCGCCGGGACAGGTGAACACCGGGGAGCTGTTTTTT. Its product reads: CASSPGQVNTGELFF.